One and the same sample provided the 16 T cell receptor beta chains below, sequenced in a study of shared T cell receptors in the human thymus. Data came from immunoSEQ multiplex PCR; TCRdb stores just in-frame clones and leaves some out. The table shows over 650,000 clones, with about 89% occurring only once. The sample was also reused in another study, on human thymus T cells.

The sample consisted of thymocytes. The receptors were gathered from a boy under two years old with a congenital heart defect.

The chain uses TRBV7-6 and TRBJ2-1; 11 bases are a match to TRBD2. Losses at the gene ends were 8 bases for V and 7 bases for J; bases not matched to a gene: 4. The CDR3 contains 13 residues. Germline assignment: CDR1 SGHVS and CDR2 FNYEAQ. The CDR3 DNA sequence: TGTGCCAGCGGACTAGCGGGCGGAAATGAGCAGTTCTTC. Translation: CASGLAGGNEQFF.

The rearrangement joins TRBV5-6 to TRBJ1-1; D call uncertain. There are 14 residues in the CDR3. In germline, CDR1 is SGHDT, CDR2 YYEEEE. Trimming left V 4 bases short and J 2 bases short, with 12 bases between. CDR3 nucleotides: TGTGCCAGCAGCCCCGAGAGGGCTAACACTGAAGCTTTCTTT. Encoded protein: CASSPERANTEAFF.

The chain combines TRBV5-6 with TRBJ2-7; the match to TRBD2 covers 13 bases. Germline-derived CDR1 and CDR2 are SGHDT and YYEEEE. The CDR3 runs to 16 residues. Germline trimming cut 4 bases from V and 1 base from J; bases unmatched to any gene: 5. The CDR3 reads CASSDGTSGISYEQYF. CDR3 bases: TGTGCCAGCAGCGATGGGACTAGCGGGATTTCCTACGAGCAGTACTTC.

The chain employs TRBV27 and TRBJ1-1; D not resolved. Germline V gives CDR1 MNHEY, CDR2 SMNVEV (reference sequence). Trimming removed 9 bases from V and 1 base from J, with 27 bases in between. This CDR3 contains 18 residues. The CDR3 reads CASAGHPVGGSGNTEAFF. For the CDR3, the DNA is TGTGCCAGTGCGGGCCATCCCGTGGGTGGTAGCGGGAACACTGAAGCTTTCTTT.

The gene calls are TRBV4-3 and TRBJ2-1; 11 bases map to TRBD2. The V segment lost 3 bases and the J segment 5 bases; nucleotides outside the gene matches: 6. CDR1 is LGHNA and CDR2 is YSLEER in the germline V gene. The CDR3 is 16 amino acids. Here the CDR3 reads CASSQETSGVNNEQFF. DNA of the CDR3: TGCGCCAGCAGCCAGGAGACTAGCGGGGTCAACAATGAGCAGTTCTTC.

This clone was detected once. The rearrangement links TRBV7-9 to TRBJ1-4, with D hard to call. The CDR3 contains 11 residues. V lost 4 bases, J lost 7 bases, and 4 bases lay in between. Germline assignment: CDR1 SEHNR and CDR2 FQNEAQ (reference sequence). CDR3 nucleotide sequence: TGTGCCAGCAGCTGCGGTGAAAAACTGTTTTTT. It is translated as CASSCGEKLFF.

The chain couples TRBV5-1 to TRBJ2-2, with 7 bases fitting TRBD1. Looked up from germline, CDR1 is SGHRS and CDR2 is YFSETQ. The CDR3 contains 16 residues. V shed 1 base, J shed 2 bases, and the junction held 5 bases outside the gene matches. The CDR3, as DNA: TGCGCCAGCAGCTTGCGGAGACAGGGTAACACCGGGGAGCTGTTTTTT. This codes for CASSLRRQGNTGELFF.

This clone was seen only a few times. This chain uses TRBV7-6 with TRBJ1-5, with D possibly being TRBD1 (5 bases). This CDR3 contains 17 residues. V was cut by 4 bases and J by 4 bases, with 20 bases left in between. Germline assignment: CDR1 SGHVS and CDR2 FNYEAQ. The CDR3 sequence is CASSYIRAGKENQPQHF. In DNA form, the CDR3 reads TGTGCCAGCAGCTATATTAGGGCAGGGAAGGAGAATCAGCCCCAGCATTTT.

The J gene is TRBJ1-3, the V gene TRBV7-9, with 8 bases lining up with TRBD1. In germline, CDR1 is SEHNR, CDR2 FQNEAQ (reference sequence). There are 17 residues in the CDR3. J was trimmed by 4 bases and V by 5 bases; bases with no gene match: 13. The CDR3 sequence: CASSRRKTGELGNTIYF. The CDR3 DNA sequence: TGTGCCAGCAGCCGGCGGAAGACAGGGGAATTAGGAAACACCATATATTTT.

This chain links TRBV18 with TRBJ1-5; D gene uncertain. Trimming took off 3 bases at V and 2 bases at J, with 17 bases between the two ends. The CDR3 totals 17 residues. Germline V CDR1 and CDR2: KGHSH, LQKENI. The CDR3 nucleotides are TGTGCCAGCTCACCCCGTGGGGAGGGTGGGGGCAATCAGCCCCAGCATTTT. It translates to CASSPRGEGGGNQPQHF.

V is TRBV4-2 and J is TRBJ2-7; TRBD2 matches 14 bases. CDR1 and CDR2 from the germline V gene are LGHNA and YNFKEQ. The V gene end was trimmed by 2 bases and the J gene end by 3 bases; junction bases not matched to a gene: 12. This CDR3 spans 19 amino acids. As DNA, the CDR3 is TGTGCCAGCAGCCAACAAAGGGGGACTAGCGGGGGCCAGGTCTACGAGCAGTACTTC. Protein: CASSQQRGTSGGQVYEQYF.

Only a few counts were recorded for this clone. The J gene is TRBJ1-1, the V gene TRBV28; 9 bases map to TRBD1. The CDR3 spans 15 residues. With 7 bases clipped from V and 6 bases from J, the junction kept 12 bases outside the gene matches. CDR1 is MDHEN, CDR2 SYDVKM, per germline. The CDR3 coding sequence is TGTGCCAGCACCCCGGGGGGGACAGGGCTTCCTGAAGCTTTCTTT. It is translated as CASTPGGTGLPEAFF.

The rearrangement joins TRBV4-3 to TRBJ1-1, with 7 bases fitting TRBD1. V shed 1 base and J 1 base; nucleotides not matched to a gene: 0. Germline CDR1 is LGHNA and CDR2 is YSLEER. This CDR3 spans 14 amino acids. In nucleotides, the CDR3 is TGCGCCAGCAGCCAAGCAGGGGGGAACACTGAAGCTTTCTTT. This gives the protein CASSQAGGNTEAFF.

This clone was seen only a few times. The chain links TRBV6-1 to TRBJ1-4; tentative D call: TRBD1 (6 bases). Germline V lookup: CDR1 MNHNS, CDR2 SASEGT. Trimming took off 6 bases at V and 7 bases at J, with 9 bases between the two ends. This CDR3 is 12 amino acids long. CDR3 sequence (DNA): TGTGCCAGCAGCGAGACAGGTGAAAAACTGTTTTTT. Encoded protein: CASSETGEKLFF.

CDR3 sequence (DNA): TGTGCCAGCAGTTACGTCTCGACAGGGATTGAAGCTTTCTTT. This encodes CASSYVSTGIEAFF. The chain carries TRBV6-6 and TRBJ1-1, with 7 nucleotides matching TRBD1. Germline CDR1 MNHNY, CDR2 SVGAGI (reference sequence). The V gene end was trimmed by 2 bases and the J gene end by 7 bases; junction bases not matched to a gene: 7. The CDR3 extends over 14 amino acids.

The gene calls are TRBV12-5 and TRBJ1-5, with D possibly TRBD1 on 6 matching bases. CDR3 length: 14 amino acids. The germline V gene has CDR1 LGHNT and CDR2 FRNRAP. V dropped 9 bases and J dropped 2 bases, with 14 bases sitting between them. CDR3 protein: CASSREGGNQPQHF. The DNA of the CDR3 is TGTGCTAGCTCCAGGGAGGGGGGCAATCAGCCCCAGCATTTT.